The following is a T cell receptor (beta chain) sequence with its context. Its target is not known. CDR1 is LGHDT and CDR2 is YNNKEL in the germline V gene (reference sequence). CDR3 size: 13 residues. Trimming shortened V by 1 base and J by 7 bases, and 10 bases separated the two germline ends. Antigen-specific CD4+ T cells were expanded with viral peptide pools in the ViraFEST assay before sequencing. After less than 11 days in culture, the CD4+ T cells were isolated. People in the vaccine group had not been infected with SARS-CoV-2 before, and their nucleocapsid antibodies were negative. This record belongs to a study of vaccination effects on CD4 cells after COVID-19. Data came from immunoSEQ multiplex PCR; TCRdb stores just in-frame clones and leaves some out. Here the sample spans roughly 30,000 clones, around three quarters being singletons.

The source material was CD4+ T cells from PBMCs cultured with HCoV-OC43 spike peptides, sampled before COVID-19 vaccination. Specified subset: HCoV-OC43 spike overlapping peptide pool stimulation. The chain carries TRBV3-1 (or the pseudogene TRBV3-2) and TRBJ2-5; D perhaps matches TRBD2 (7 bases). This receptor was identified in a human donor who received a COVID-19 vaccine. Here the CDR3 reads CASSQGEGGTQYF. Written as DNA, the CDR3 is TGTGCCAGCAGCCAAGGGGAGGGGGGGACCCAGTACTTC.